The 13 T cell receptor beta chains in this list originate from one sample, sequenced in a study of blood T cell repertoires in COVID-19. The method was immunoSEQ multiplex PCR; TCRdb's version includes in-frame clones alone and lacks a portion of them. This table has 200,000 to 250,000 clones, around 90% appearing once. The sequencing input was PBMCs or T cells enriched from blood (not recorded which). The receptors shown here come from a man aged 45-65 years who had been exposed to COVID-19.

V and J are TRBV11-3 and TRBJ2-3, with D unresolved. The CDR3 is 13 amino acids. The germline V gene has CDR1 SGHNT and CDR2 YENEEA. Trimming stripped 8 bases from V and 1 base from J, with 10 bases between. The CDR3 region has the DNA TGTGCCAGCCGCCCGAGGCGCACAGATACGCAGTATTTT. Translating it yields CASRPRRTDTQYF.

The V call is TRBV4-1, the J call TRBJ2-7; TRBD2 is a possible D gene (6 bases). Between the trimmed V and J ends, which lost 5 bases and 0 bases, there was a span of 17 bases. This CDR3 has 16 amino acids. Germline CDR1 reads MGHRA; CDR2 reads YSYEKL. The CDR3 DNA follows: TGCGCCAGCAGCATGCCCGGGACTGGGACCTCCTACGAGCAGTACTTC. Encoded protein: CASSMPGTGTSYEQYF.

The chain employs TRBV2 and TRBJ2-7; no firm D call. The CDR3 runs to 12 residues. CDR1 SNHLY and CDR2 FYNNEI come from the germline V gene. Deletions cut 4 bases from V and 5 bases from J, with 9 bases between. The CDR3 sequence is CASSVRGDEQYV. The CDR3 DNA reads as TGTGCCAGCAGTGTAAGAGGTGACGAGCAGTACGTC.

V is TRBV4-2 and J is TRBJ1-6; D is unclear. Germline V gene sequence: CDR1 LGHNA, CDR2 YNFKEQ. This CDR3 region has 16 residues. The germline V and J ends were trimmed by 2 bases and 5 bases, with 13 bases remaining between them. The CDR3 loop is CASSQSVQLNNSPLHF. CDR3 coding DNA: TGTGCCAGCAGCCAAAGTGTACAGCTTAATAATTCACCCCTCCACTTT.

J is TRBJ1-2 and V is TRBV24-1; D is ambiguous. Germline V CDR1 and CDR2: KGHDR, SFDVKD. Trimming pared 0 bases from V and 8 bases from J, leaving 6 bases between. This CDR3 has 12 amino acids. For the CDR3, the DNA is TGTGCCACCAGTGATTTGTTCACAGGCTACACCTTC. This sequence encodes CATSDLFTGYTF.

The chain combines TRBV21-1 with TRBJ1-2; no DNA check was done on the table's D call, TRBD1. TRBV21-1 is shown as a pseudogene. This CDR3 contains 12 residues. CDR3 DNA: TGTGCCAGCAGCTCACAGGAAGGTGGCTACACCTTC. This encodes CASSSQEGGYTF.

The V and J genes are TRBV18 and TRBJ2-1; D is uncertain. Germline V CDR1 and CDR2: KGHSH, LQKENI. V was cut by 0 bases and J by 9 bases, with 15 bases left in between. The CDR3 consists of 15 residues. CDR3 protein: CASSPPGRFWFEQFF. CDR3 coding DNA: TGTGCCAGCTCACCACCGGGCCGGTTCTGGTTTGAGCAGTTCTTC.

V and J are TRBV5-6 and TRBJ1-2, with a tentative D call TRBD1 (5 bases). V lost 4 bases to trimming and J lost 5 bases, with 9 bases between them. The germline V gene encodes CDR1 SGHDT and CDR2 YYEEEE. The CDR3 runs 12 residues. The CDR3 here is CASSRDSYGYTF. CDR3 DNA: TGTGCCAGCAGCCGAGACAGTTATGGCTACACCTTC.

The chain links TRBV11-2 to TRBJ1-1; 7 bases agree with TRBD1. The V and J ends lost 2 bases and 1 base, in that order; junction bases with no gene match: 4. CDR1 SGHAT and CDR2 FQNNGV come from the germline V gene. The CDR3 totals 15 residues. The CDR3 loop reads CASSLWTGGNTEAFF. For the CDR3, the DNA is TGTGCCAGCAGCTTATGGACAGGAGGGAACACTGAAGCTTTCTTT.

J is TRBJ1-1 and V is TRBV6-1; tentative D call: TRBD1 (5 bases). Germline V gene data show CDR1 as MNHNS and CDR2 as SASEGT. The CDR3 has 16 residues. Deletions cut 2 bases from V and 4 bases from J, with 17 bases between. CDR3 coding DNA: TGTGCCAGCAGTGAATTGCCTAACCAGGGTTCCACTGAAGCTTTCTTT. Protein product: CASSELPNQGSTEAFF.

The V gene is TRBV12-1, the J gene TRBJ2-2; the D call in the table, TRBD2, was not verified against the DNA. TRBV12-1 is noted as a pseudogene. This CDR3 spans 16 amino acids. The CDR3 reads CASSTPGTVNTGELFF. CDR3 nucleotides: TGTGCCAGCAGCACACCCGGGACTGTCAACACCGGGGAGCTGTTTTTT.

This clone was seen only a few times. At one boundary the junction diverges from the germline segment, which might be a read error. The CDR3 bases are TGTGCCACCAGCAGAGCGACAGGGGGCCCTTCCGTACTTTTT. Translated: CATSRATGGPSVLF. This sequence joins TRBV15 and TRBJ1-4; 10 nucleotides line up with TRBD1. The CDR3 length is 14 residues. From germline, CDR1 is LNHNV and CDR2 YYDKDF (reference sequence).

This chain joins TRBV19 and TRBJ1-1; the match to TRBD1 covers 9 bases. The CDR3 extends over 19 amino acids. The germline V gene encodes CDR1 LNHDA and CDR2 SQIVND (reference sequence). With 4 bases clipped from V and 3 bases from J, the junction kept 18 bases outside the gene matches. The CDR3: CASSTQSGGTGLYYTEAFF. The CDR3 nucleotides are TGTGCCAGTAGTACACAATCGGGAGGGACAGGGCTCTACTACACTGAAGCTTTCTTT.